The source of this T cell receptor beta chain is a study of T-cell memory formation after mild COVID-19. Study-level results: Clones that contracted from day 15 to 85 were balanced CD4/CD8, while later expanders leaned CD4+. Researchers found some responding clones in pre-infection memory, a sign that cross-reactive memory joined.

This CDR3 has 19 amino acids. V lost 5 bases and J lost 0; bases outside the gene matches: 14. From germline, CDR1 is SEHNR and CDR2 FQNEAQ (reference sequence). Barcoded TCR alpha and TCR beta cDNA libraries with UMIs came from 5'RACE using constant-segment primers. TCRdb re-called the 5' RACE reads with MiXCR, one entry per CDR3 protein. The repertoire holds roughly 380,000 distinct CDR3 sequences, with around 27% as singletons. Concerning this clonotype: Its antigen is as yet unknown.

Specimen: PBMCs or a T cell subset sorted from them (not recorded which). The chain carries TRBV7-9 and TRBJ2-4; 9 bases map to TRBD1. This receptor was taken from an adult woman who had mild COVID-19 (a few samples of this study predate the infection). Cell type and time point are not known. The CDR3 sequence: CASSTTGGAYRLAKNIQYF. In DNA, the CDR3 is TGTGCCAGCAGCACCACAGGGGGCGCCTACAGACTAGCCAAAAACATTCAGTACTTC.